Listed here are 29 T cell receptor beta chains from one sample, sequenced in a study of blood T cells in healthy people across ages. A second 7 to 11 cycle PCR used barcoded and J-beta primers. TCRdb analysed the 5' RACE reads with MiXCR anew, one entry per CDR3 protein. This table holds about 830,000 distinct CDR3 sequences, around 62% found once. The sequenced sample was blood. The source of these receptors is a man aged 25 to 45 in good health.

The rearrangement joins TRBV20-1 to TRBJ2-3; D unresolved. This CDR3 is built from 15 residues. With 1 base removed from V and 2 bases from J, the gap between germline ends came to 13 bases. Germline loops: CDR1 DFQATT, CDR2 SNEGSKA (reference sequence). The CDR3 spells CSARVLDKITDTQYF. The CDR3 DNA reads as TGCAGTGCTAGAGTCCTTGACAAGATCACAGATACGCAGTATTTT.

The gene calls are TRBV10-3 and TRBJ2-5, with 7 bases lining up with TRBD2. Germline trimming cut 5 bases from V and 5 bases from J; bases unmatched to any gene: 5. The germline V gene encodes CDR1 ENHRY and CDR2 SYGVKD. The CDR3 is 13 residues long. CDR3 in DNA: TGTGCCATCAGTCCCGGACTAGAGGAGACCCAGTACTTC. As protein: CAISPGLEETQYF.

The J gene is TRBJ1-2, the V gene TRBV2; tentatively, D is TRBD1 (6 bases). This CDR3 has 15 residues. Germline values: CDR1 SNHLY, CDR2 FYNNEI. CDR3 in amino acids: CVYGRGTSQNYGYTF. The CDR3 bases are TGTGTTTACGGAAGGGGGACCAGCCAGAACTATGGCTACACCTTC.

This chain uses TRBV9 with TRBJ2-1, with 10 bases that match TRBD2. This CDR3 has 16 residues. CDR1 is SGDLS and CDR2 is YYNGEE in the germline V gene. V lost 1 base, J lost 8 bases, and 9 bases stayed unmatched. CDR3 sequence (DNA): TGTGCCAGCAGCGTATACCCCACTAGCGGGGCGGATGAGCAGTTCTTC. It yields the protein CASSVYPTSGADEQFF.

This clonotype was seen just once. CDR3: CASSLGQEWDEQYF. The DNA of the CDR3 is TGTGCCAGCAGCTTAGGACAGGAGTGGGACGAGCAGTACTTC. The chain uses TRBV7-8 and TRBJ2-4, with D perhaps TRBD1 (6 bases). The J call is doubtful: the DNA matches TRBJ2-7 better. The CDR3 extends over 14 amino acids. From germline, CDR1 is SGHVS and CDR2 FQNEAQ.

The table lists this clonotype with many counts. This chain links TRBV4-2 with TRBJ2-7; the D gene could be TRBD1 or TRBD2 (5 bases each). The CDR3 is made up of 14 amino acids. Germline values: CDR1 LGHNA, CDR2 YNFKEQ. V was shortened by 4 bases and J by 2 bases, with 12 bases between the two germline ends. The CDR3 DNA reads TGTGCCAGCAGCCTACCGGGACCCGCCTACGAGCAGTACTTC. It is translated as CASSLPGPAYEQYF.

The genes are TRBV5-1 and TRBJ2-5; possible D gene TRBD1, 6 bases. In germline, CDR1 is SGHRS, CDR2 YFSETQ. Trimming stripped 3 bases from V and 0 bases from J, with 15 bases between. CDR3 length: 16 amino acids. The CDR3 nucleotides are TGCGCCAGCAGCTCTGGGACACTGTCGTACCAAGAGACCCAGTACTTC. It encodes CASSSGTLSYQETQYF.

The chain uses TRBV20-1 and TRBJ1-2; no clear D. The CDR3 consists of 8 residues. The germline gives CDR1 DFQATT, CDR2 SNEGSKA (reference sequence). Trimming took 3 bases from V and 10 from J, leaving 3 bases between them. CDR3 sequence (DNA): TGCAGTGCTAGCCCCTACACCTTC. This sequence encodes CSASPYTF.

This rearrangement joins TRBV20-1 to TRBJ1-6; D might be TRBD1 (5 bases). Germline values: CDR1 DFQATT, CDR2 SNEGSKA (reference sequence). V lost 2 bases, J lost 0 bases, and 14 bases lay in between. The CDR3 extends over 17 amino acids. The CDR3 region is CSARTAGGRSYNSPLHF. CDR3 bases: TGCAGTGCTAGAACGGCCGGGGGTCGCTCCTATAATTCACCCCTCCACTTT.

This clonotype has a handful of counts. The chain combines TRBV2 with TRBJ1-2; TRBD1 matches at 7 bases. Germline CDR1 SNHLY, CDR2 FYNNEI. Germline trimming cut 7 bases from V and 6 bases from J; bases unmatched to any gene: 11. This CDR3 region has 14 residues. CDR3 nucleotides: TGTGCCAGCACCCGAGACAGGGCGGATAATGGCTACACCTTC. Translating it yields CASTRDRADNGYTF.

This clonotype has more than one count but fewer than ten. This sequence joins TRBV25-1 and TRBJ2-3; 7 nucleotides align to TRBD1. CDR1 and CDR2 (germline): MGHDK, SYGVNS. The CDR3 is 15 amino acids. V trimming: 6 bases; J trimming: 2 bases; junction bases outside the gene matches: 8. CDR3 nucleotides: TGTGCCAGCAGAACAGGGGAGAGCCTCACAGATACGCAGTATTTT. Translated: CASRTGESLTDTQYF.

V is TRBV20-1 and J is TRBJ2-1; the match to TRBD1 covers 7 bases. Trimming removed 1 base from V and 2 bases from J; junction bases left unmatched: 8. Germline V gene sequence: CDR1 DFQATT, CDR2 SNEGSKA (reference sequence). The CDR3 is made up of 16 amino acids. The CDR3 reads CSARARDSGAYNEQFF. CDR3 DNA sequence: TGCAGTGCTAGAGCTCGGGACAGCGGCGCCTACAATGAGCAGTTCTTC.

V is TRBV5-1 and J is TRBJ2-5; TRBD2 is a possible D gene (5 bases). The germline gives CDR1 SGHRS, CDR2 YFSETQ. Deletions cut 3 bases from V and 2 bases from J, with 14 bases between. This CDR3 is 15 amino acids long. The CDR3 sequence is CASSSGMGGQETQYF. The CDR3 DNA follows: TGCGCCAGCAGCTCCGGGATGGGTGGTCAAGAGACCCAGTACTTC.

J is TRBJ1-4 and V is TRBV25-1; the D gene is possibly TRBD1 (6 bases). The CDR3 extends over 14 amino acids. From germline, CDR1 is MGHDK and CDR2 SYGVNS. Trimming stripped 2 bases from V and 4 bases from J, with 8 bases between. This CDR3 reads CASSEDRSNEKLFF. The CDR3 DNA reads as TGTGCCAGCAGTGAAGACAGGAGTAATGAAAAACTGTTTTTT.

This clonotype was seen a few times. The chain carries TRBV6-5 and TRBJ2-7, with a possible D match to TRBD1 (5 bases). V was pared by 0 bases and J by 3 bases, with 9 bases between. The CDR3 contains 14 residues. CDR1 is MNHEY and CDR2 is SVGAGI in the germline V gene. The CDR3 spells CASSYSMTDYEQYF. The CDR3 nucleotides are TGTGCCAGCAGTTACTCGATGACAGACTACGAGCAGTACTTC.

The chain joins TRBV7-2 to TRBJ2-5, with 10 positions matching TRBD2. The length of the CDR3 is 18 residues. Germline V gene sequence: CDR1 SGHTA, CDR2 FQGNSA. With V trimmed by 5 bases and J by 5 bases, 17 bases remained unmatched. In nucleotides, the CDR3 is TGTGCCAGCAGCCCCCAGAGTGCTAGCGGGGGCCCCAGGGAGACCCAGTACTTC. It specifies CASSPQSASGGPRETQYF. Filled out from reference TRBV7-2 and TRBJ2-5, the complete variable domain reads GAGVSQSPSNKVTEKGKDVELRCDPISGHTALYWYRQSLGQGLEFLIYFQGNSAPDKSGLPSDRFSAERTGGSVSTLTIQRTQQEDSAVYLCASSPQSASGGPRETQYFGPGTRLLVL.

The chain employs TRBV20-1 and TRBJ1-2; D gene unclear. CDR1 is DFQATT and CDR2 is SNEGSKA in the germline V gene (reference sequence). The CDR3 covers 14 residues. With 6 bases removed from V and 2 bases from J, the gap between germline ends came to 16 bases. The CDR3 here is CSAEDRLRNYGYTF. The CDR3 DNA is TGCAGTGCCGAGGACCGTCTCCGCAACTATGGCTACACCTTC.

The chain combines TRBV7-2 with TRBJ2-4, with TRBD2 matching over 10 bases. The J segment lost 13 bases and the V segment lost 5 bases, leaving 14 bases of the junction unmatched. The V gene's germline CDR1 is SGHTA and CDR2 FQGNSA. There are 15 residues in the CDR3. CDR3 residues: CASSPRLAGTYGQYF. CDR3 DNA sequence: TGTGCCAGCAGCCCCAGACTAGCGGGTACCTACGGGCAGTACTTC.

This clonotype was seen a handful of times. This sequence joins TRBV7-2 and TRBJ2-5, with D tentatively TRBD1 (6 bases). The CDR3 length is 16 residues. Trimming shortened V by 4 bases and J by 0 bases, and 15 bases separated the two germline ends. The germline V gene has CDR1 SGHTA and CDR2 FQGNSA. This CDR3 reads CASSWVIGQYQETQYF. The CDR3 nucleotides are TGTGCCAGCAGCTGGGTAATAGGACAGTACCAAGAGACCCAGTACTTC.

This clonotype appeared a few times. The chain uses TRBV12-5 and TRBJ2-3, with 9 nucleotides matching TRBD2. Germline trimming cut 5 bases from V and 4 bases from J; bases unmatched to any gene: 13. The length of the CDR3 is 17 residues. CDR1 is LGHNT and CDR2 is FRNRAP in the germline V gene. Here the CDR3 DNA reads TGTGCTAGTGGTGAAGGTAGCGGGAGTCCGGCCGCAGATACGCAGTATTTT. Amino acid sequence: CASGEGSGSPAADTQYF.

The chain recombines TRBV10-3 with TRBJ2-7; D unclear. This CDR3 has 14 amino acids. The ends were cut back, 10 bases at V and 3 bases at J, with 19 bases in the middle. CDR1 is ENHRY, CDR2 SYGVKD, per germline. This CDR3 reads CATGQSPTIYEQYF. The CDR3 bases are TGTGCCACCGGTCAGTCACCAACCATCTACGAGCAGTACTTC.

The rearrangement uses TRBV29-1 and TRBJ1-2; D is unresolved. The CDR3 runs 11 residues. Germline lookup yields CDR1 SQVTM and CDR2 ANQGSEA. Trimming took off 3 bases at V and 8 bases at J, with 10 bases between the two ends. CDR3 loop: CSVEEYEGYTF. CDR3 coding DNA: TGCAGCGTTGAGGAGTATGAGGGCTACACCTTC. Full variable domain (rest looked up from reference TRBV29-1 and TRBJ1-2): SAVISQKPSRDICQRGTSLTIQCQVDSQVTMMFWYRQQPGQSLTLIATANQGSEATYESGFVIDKFPISRPNLTFSTLTVSNMSPEDSSIYLCSVEEYEGYTFGSGTRLTVV.

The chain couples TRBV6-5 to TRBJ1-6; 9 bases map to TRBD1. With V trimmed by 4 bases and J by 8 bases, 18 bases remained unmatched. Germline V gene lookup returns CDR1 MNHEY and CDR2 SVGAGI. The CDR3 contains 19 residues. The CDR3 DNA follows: TGTGCCAGCAGTTCAAAGGGGGGACAGGGTTGGTTTTATGATTCACCCCTCCACTTT. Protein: CASSSKGGQGWFYDSPLHF.

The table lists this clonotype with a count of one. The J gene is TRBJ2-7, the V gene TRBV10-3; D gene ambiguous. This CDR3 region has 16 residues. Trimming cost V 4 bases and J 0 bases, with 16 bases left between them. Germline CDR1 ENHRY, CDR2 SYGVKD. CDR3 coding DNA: TGTGCCATCAGTGCCCCGGAAAAGGGATCCTCCTACGAGCAGTACTTC. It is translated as CAISAPEKGSSYEQYF.

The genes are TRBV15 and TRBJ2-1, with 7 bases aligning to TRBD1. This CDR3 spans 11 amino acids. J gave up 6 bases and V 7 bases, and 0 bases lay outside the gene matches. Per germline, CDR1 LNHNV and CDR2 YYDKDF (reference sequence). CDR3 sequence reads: CATKGANEQFF. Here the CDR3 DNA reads TGTGCCACCAAGGGGGCCAATGAGCAGTTCTTC.

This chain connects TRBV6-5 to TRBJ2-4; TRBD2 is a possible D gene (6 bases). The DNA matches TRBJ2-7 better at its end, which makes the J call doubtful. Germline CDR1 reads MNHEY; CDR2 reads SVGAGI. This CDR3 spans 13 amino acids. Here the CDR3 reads CASSYLEGYEQYF. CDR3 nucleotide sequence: TGTGCCAGCAGTTACTTGGAGGGTTACGAGCAGTACTTC.

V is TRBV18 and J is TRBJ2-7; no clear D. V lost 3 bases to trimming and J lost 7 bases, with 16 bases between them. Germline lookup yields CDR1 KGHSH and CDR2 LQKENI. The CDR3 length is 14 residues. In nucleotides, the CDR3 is TGTGCCAGCTCACCTCCAACCCCGGGTGAGGAGCAGTACTTC. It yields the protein CASSPPTPGEEQYF.

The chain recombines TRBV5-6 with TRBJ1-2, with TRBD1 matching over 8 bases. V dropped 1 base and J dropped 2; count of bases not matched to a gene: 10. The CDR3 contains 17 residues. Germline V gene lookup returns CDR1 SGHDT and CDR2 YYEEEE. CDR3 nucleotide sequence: TGTGCCAGCAGCTTGTCCCTAACAGGGGGGACCAACTATGGCTACACCTTC. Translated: CASSLSLTGGTNYGYTF.

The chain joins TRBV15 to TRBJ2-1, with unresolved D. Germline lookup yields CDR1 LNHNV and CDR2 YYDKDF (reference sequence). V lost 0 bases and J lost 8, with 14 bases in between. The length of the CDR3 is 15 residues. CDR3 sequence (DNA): TGTGCCACCAGCAGAGAGGGGAACAGTAGGGATGAGCAGTTCTTC. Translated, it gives CATSREGNSRDEQFF.